Sequencing of this T cell receptor (beta chain) was carried out in a study of a mutant IDH1 vaccine in newly diagnosed glioma. Across the study: It was radiotherapy, temozolomide, or both that patients received previously, with most receiving both. Findings and limits, study-wide: In about 93% of patients, immune responses induced by the vaccine occurred.

A word on this clone: Its antigen is as yet unknown.

Time point indicated: baseline, week 1 (first vaccination visit). Treatment given: pre-vaccination baseline after standard-of-care therapy. Each donor presented with a new WHO grade 3 or 4 astrocytoma that tested IDH1-mutant and showed ATRX loss. CDR3 size: 14 residues. V shed 5 bases and J 5 bases; nucleotides not matched to a gene: 5. Germline V gene sequence: CDR1 SGHTA, CDR2 FQGNSA. Produced via immunoSEQ multiplex PCR; TCRdb's table is partial and in-frame only. The sample gives some 95,000 clones, about 80% of which show up once; around 7% is in the top ten. This clonotype was obtained from a man aged 40-50 years with glioma. This material consisted of PBMCs, taken from a glioma patient treated with radiotherapy, temozolomide or both. J is TRBJ2-3 and V is TRBV7-2; TRBD1 agrees at 9 bases. The CDR3 nucleotides read TGTGCCAGCAGCGTCCGACAGGGGGGAGATACGCAGTATTTT. Its translation: CASSVRQGGDTQYF.